This T cell receptor (beta chain) emerged from a study of low-dose radiotherapy and immunotherapy resistance in tumors. Across the whole study: A total of 13 Gy over 26 weeks was given to Cohort 2 as 1 Gy per fraction every two weeks.

This sample's time point: after trial treatment. Treatment: LDRT plus nivolumab, ipilimumab, low-dose cyclophosphamide and aspirin (RACIN trial). Patients who could take part had advanced solid tumors with no tumor-infiltrating lymphocytes. The germline CDR1 and CDR2 sequences are MRHNA and SNTAGT. V shed 3 bases, J shed 2 bases, and the junction held 2 bases outside the gene matches. The CDR3 is 15 residues long. First-strand cDNA used TRAV- and TRBV-specific primers, covering alpha and beta chains. The authors ran 15 to 25 PCR cycles to amplify TCRs with a constant-region primer and V-primer adapter. Each CDR3 protein gets one entry after TCRdb re-called the reads with MiXCR. The table shows approximately 84,000 distinct CDR3 sequences, with around a sixth occurring only once. This clonotype was seen at least ten times.

V gene TRBV6-4 combines with J gene TRBJ2-3, with 10 positions matching TRBD2. The sequence was collected from a male donor with prostate cancer. The material sequenced was PBMCs, taken after low-dose radiotherapy plus immunotherapy. The CDR3 here is CASSELAGTTDTQYF. The DNA for the CDR3 is TGTGCCAGCAGTGAACTAGCGGGGACCACAGATACGCAGTATTTT.